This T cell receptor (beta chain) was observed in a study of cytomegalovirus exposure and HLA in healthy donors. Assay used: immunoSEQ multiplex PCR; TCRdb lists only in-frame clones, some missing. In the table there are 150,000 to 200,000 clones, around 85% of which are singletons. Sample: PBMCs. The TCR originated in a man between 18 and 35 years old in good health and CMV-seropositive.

CDR3 residues: CASSPQGTGELFF. The CDR3 coding sequence is TGTGCCAGCAGCCCCCAGGGGACCGGGGAGCTGTTTTTT. The V gene is TRBV27, the J gene TRBJ2-2, with a tentative D call TRBD1 (6 bases). Looked up from germline, CDR1 is MNHEY and CDR2 is SMNVEV (reference sequence). The CDR3 is made up of 13 amino acids. The V end lost 6 bases, the J end lost 5 bases, and 10 bases lay between the germline ends.